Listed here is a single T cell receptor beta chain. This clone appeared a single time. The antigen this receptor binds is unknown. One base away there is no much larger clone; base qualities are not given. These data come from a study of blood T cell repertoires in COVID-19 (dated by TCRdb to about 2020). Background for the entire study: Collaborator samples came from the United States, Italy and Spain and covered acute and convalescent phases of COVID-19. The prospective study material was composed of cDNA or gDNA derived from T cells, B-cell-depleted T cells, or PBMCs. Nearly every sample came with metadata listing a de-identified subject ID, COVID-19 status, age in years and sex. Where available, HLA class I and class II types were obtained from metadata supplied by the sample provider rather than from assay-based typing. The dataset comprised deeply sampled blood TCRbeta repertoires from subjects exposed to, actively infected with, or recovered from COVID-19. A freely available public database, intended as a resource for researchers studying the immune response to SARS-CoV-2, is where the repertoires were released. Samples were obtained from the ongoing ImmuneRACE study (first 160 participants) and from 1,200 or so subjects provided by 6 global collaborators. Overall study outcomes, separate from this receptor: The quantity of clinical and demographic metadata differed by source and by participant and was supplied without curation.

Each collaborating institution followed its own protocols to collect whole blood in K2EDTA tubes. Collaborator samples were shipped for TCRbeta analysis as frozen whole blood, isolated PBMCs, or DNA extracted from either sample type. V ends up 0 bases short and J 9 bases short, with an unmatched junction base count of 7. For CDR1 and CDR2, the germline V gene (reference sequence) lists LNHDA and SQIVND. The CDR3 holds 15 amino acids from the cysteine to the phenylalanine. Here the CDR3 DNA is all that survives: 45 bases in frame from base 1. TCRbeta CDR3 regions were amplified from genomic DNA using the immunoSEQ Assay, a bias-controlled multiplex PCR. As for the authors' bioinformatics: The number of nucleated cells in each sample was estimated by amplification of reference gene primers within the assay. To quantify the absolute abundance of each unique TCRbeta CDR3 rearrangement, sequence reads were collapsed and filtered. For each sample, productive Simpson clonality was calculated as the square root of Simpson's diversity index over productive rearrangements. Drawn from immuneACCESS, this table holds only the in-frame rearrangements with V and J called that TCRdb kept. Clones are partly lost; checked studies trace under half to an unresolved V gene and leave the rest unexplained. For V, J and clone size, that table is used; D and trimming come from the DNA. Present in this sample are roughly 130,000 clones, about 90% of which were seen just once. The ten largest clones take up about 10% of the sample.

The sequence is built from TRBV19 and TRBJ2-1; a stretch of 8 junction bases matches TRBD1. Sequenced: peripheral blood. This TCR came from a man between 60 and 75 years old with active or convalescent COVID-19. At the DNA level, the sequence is TGTGCCAGTAGTATAGATACGGACAGGGTAGGTGAGCAGTTCTTC. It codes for CASSIDTDRVGEQFF.